Sequencing of this TCR beta chain was carried out in a study of T cell clonotyping in hematopoietic cell transplantation. Regarding the study as a whole: Recipient TCR diversity dropped after transplant; expanded clonotypes rose from day 30 to 180. CD4 and CD8 repertoire contributions could not be separated without sorting.

Sequencing was performed with immunoSEQ multiplex PCR; in TCRdb, only in-frame clones are kept and a portion is missing. The table lists about 8,400 clones, roughly 89% of them singletons, with 4.2% in the top ten. As concerns this clone: As yet, its antigen is unknown.

The length of the CDR3 is 14 residues. The germline V and J ends were trimmed by 2 bases and 0 bases, with 8 bases remaining between them. CDR1 SGHRS and CDR2 YFSETQ come from the germline V gene. The receptor comes from a male patient between 55 and 70 years old who had an allogeneic stem cell transplant from a related donor, so the T cells may come from the graft donor. Some clones in this sample may be carry-over from other donors' samples. Specimen: peripheral blood mononuclear cells, collected at the time of graft-versus-host disease after allogeneic stem cell transplant. The J gene is TRBJ2-5, the V gene TRBV5-1; tentatively, D is TRBD2 (6 bases). CDR3 DNA sequence: TGCGCCAGCAGCTTACCGGGGGACCAAGAGACCCAGTACTTC. As protein: CASSLPGDQETQYF.